This T cell receptor beta chain was captured in a study of blood T cell repertoires in COVID-19. Clones were sequenced by immunoSEQ multiplex PCR, and TCRdb holds only the in-frame ones, with some missing. The top ten clones hold about 5.3% of a sample with under 200,000 clones, approximately 84% of them seen once. The CDR3 loop spans 15 amino acids. V lost 1 base to trimming and J lost 5 bases, with 12 bases between them. Germline V gene data show CDR1 as MNHNS and CDR2 as SASEGT. The sequenced sample consisted of PBMCs or T cells enriched from blood (not recorded which). The rearrangement uses TRBV6-1 and TRBJ1-5; D gene uncertain. This clonotype originated in a woman in her forties with acute COVID-19. CDR3 sequence: CASSEGLRLDQPQHF. The CDR3, as DNA: TGTGCCAGCAGTGAAGGTTTGAGGTTGGATCAGCCCCAGCATTTT.